The rows below give T cell receptor beta chains drawn from one sample of a study of blood T cell repertoires in COVID-19. Produced via immunoSEQ multiplex PCR; TCRdb's table is partial and in-frame only. The table records roughly 200,000 clones, more than 85% of them present only once. Material for sequencing was PBMCs or T cells enriched from blood (not recorded which). The source of these receptors is a middle-aged woman in a cohort exposed to, infected with or recovered from COVID-19 (not recorded which). Both conserved end residues are part of each CDR3. The D gene is left open where the match is weak. The size entry is marked missing in some rows and otherwise reads once, few, many or a size class.

clone_size: once; d_call: .; v_call: TRBV9; j_call: TRBJ2-1; cdr3_aa: CASSVVANEQFF; cdr3_nt: TGTGCCAGCAGCGTAGTGGCCAATGAGCAGTTCTTC
clone_size: .; d_call: .; v_call: TRBV25-1; j_call: TRBJ2-5; cdr3_aa: CASTSFEGTQYF; cdr3_nt: TGTGCCAGCACCTCCTTCGAGGGGACCCAGTACTTC
clone_size: .; d_call: .; v_call: TRBV7-6; j_call: TRBJ1-6; cdr3_aa: CASSLGGAPNSPLHF; cdr3_nt: TGTGCCAGCAGCTTAGGTGGGGCCCCCAATTCACCCCTCCACTTT
clone_size: .; d_call: .; v_call: TRBV5-4; j_call: TRBJ1-2; cdr3_aa: CASSSPGLPAGYTF; cdr3_nt: TGTGCCAGCAGCTCCCCGGGACTCCCCGCAGGCTACACCTTC
clone_size: .; d_call: TRBD1; v_call: TRBV7-2; j_call: TRBJ2-2; cdr3_aa: CASSFRTGLTGELFF; cdr3_nt: TGTGCCAGCAGCTTTCGGACAGGTCTCACCGGGGAGCTGTTTTTT
clone_size: few; d_call: .; v_call: TRBV5-1; j_call: TRBJ1-2; cdr3_aa: CASSPGRGQNYGYTF; cdr3_nt: TGCGCCAGCAGCCCAGGACGCGGACAGAACTATGGCTACACCTTC
clone_size: .; d_call: .; v_call: TRBV7-9; j_call: TRBJ2-2; cdr3_aa: CASSLDITNTGELFF; cdr3_nt: TGTGCCAGCAGCCTTGACATAACGAACACCGGGGAGCTGTTTTTT
clone_size: .; d_call: .; v_call: TRBV2; j_call: TRBJ2-1; cdr3_aa: CASSMDSSYNEQFF; cdr3_nt: TGTGCCAGCAGCATGGACAGCTCCTACAATGAGCAGTTCTTC
clone_size: .; d_call: TRBD1; v_call: TRBV5-6; j_call: TRBJ2-7; cdr3_aa: CASSLGTGAYEQYF; cdr3_nt: TGTGCCAGCAGCTTGGGTACAGGGGCCTACGAGCAGTACTTC
clone_size: .; d_call: .; v_call: TRBV7-7; j_call: TRBJ1-5; cdr3_aa: CASSLRRSRRNQPQHF; cdr3_nt: TGTGCCAGCAGCTTAAGGAGGAGCAGGAGGAATCAGCCCCAGCATTTT
clone_size: .; d_call: .; v_call: TRBV4-3; j_call: TRBJ2-7; cdr3_aa: CASSQAEGAIEQYF; cdr3_nt: TGCGCCAGCAGCCAAGCGGAGGGGGCCATCGAGCAGTACTTC
clone_size: once; d_call: TRBD1; v_call: TRBV5-6; j_call: TRBJ1-2; cdr3_aa: CASSLGRGDGYTF; cdr3_nt: TGTGCCAGCAGCTTGGGCAGGGGGGATGGCTACACCTTC
clone_size: .; d_call: TRBD2; v_call: TRBV5-4; j_call: TRBJ2-3; cdr3_aa: CASSPGASGYSSDTQYF; cdr3_nt: TGTGCCAGCAGCCCGGGAGCTAGCGGATATTCCTCGGATACGCAGTATTTT
clone_size: few; d_call: TRBD2; v_call: TRBV2; j_call: TRBJ2-3; cdr3_aa: CASSVYASGGYTDTQYF; cdr3_nt: TGTGCCAGCAGTGTTTATGCTAGCGGGGGGTACACAGATACGCAGTATTTT
clone_size: few; d_call: .; v_call: TRBV11-3; j_call: TRBJ1-1; cdr3_aa: CASSLDRSTEAFF; cdr3_nt: TGTGCCAGCAGCTTAGATCGTAGCACTGAAGCTTTCTTT
clone_size: few; d_call: .; v_call: TRBV5-6; j_call: TRBJ1-4; cdr3_aa: CASGELGGSRDEKLFF; cdr3_nt: TGTGCCAGCGGCGAGCTCGGCGGAAGCAGAGATGAAAAACTGTTTTTT
clone_size: .; d_call: .; v_call: TRBV25-1; j_call: TRBJ2-7; cdr3_aa: CASSETTGDEQYF; cdr3_nt: TGTGCCAGCAGTGAAACGACAGGAGACGAGCAGTACTTC
clone_size: .; d_call: .; v_call: TRBV5-4; j_call: TRBJ1-2; cdr3_aa: CASRFFRNYGYTF; cdr3_nt: TGTGCCAGCAGATTCTTTCGGAACTATGGCTACACCTTC
clone_size: .; d_call: .; v_call: TRBV19; j_call: TRBJ2-7; cdr3_aa: CASSTSSGYEQYF; cdr3_nt: TGTGCCAGTAGTACCTCCAGCGGCTACGAGCAGTACTTC
clone_size: .; d_call: TRBD1; v_call: TRBV28; j_call: TRBJ1-6; cdr3_aa: CASRWGGTGLNSPLHF; cdr3_nt: TGTGCCAGCCGCTGGGGGGGGACAGGACTCAATTCACCCCTCCACTTT
clone_size: once; d_call: TRBD1; v_call: TRBV9; j_call: TRBJ1-2; cdr3_aa: CASSGEGQESYGYTF; cdr3_nt: TGTGCCAGCAGCGGCGAAGGACAGGAGTCCTATGGCTACACCTTC
clone_size: .; d_call: .; v_call: TRBV6-5; j_call: TRBJ2-7; cdr3_aa: CASSYSRFPESEQYF; cdr3_nt: TGTGCCAGCAGTTACTCGAGGTTTCCGGAAAGCGAGCAGTACTTC
clone_size: .; d_call: .; v_call: TRBV6-5; j_call: TRBJ2-3; cdr3_aa: CASSYHISFSTDTQYF; cdr3_nt: TGTGCCAGCAGTTACCACATTTCCTTTAGCACAGATACGCAGTATTTT
clone_size: .; d_call: TRBD2; v_call: TRBV7-9; j_call: TRBJ2-1; cdr3_aa: CASSFSGGLGEQFF; cdr3_nt: TGTGCCAGCAGCTTTTCGGGAGGGCTTGGTGAGCAGTTCTTC
clone_size: .; d_call: .; v_call: TRBV6-2/TRBV6-3; j_call: TRBJ2-5; cdr3_aa: CASSYSGAGNYF; cdr3_nt: TGTGCCAGCAGTTACTCAGGGGCAGGGAACTACTTC
clone_size: .; d_call: TRBD2; v_call: TRBV9; j_call: TRBJ2-1; cdr3_aa: CASSGFRTSGYNEQFF; cdr3_nt: TGTGCCAGCAGCGGATTCCGGACTAGCGGTTACAATGAGCAGTTCTTC
clone_size: .; d_call: TRBD2; v_call: TRBV9; j_call: TRBJ2-7; cdr3_aa: CASSVSAGGSYEQYF; cdr3_nt: TGTGCCAGCAGCGTATCCGCGGGAGGCTCCTACGAGCAGTACTTC
clone_size: .; d_call: .; v_call: TRBV27; j_call: TRBJ2-1; cdr3_aa: CASSWTGNEQFF; cdr3_nt: TGTGCCAGCAGTTGGACTGGCAATGAGCAGTTCTTC
clone_size: .; d_call: TRBD2; v_call: TRBV11-3; j_call: TRBJ2-1; cdr3_aa: CASSPRLAGEGQFF; cdr3_nt: TGTGCCAGCAGCCCCCGACTAGCGGGAGAGGGGCAGTTCTTC
clone_size: .; d_call: .; v_call: TRBV18; j_call: TRBJ2-2; cdr3_aa: CASSPDTGELFF; cdr3_nt: TGTGCCAGCTCACCCGACACCGGGGAGCTGTTTTTT
clone_size: .; d_call: .; v_call: TRBV30; j_call: TRBJ2-7; cdr3_aa: CAWSGLSPREQYF; cdr3_nt: TGTGCCTGGAGTGGTCTTTCCCCTCGCGAGCAGTACTTC
clone_size: .; d_call: TRBD1; v_call: TRBV6-2/TRBV6-3; j_call: TRBJ2-7; cdr3_aa: CASSYDRTGTYEQYF; cdr3_nt: TGTGCCAGCAGTTACGACCGGACAGGGACCTACGAGCAGTACTTC
clone_size: .; d_call: .; v_call: TRBV24-1; j_call: TRBJ2-2; cdr3_aa: CATSDTLDDRSGELFF; cdr3_nt: TGTGCCACCAGTGATACCCTAGACGACAGGTCCGGGGAGCTGTTTTTT
clone_size: .; d_call: TRBD2; v_call: TRBV2; j_call: TRBJ2-3; cdr3_aa: CASHGTSGSHTDTQYF; cdr3_nt: TGTGCCAGCCATGGGACTAGCGGGAGCCACACAGATACGCAGTATTTT
clone_size: .; d_call: .; v_call: TRBV27; j_call: TRBJ1-3; cdr3_aa: CASSLGLPGAGENTIYF; cdr3_nt: TGTGCCAGCAGTTTGGGACTACCAGGGGCAGGGGAAAACACCATATATTTT
clone_size: .; d_call: TRBD1; v_call: TRBV4-2; j_call: TRBJ1-1; cdr3_aa: CASSQETGGNTEAFF; cdr3_nt: TGTGCCAGCAGCCAGGAGACAGGGGGGAACACTGAAGCTTTCTTT
clone_size: .; d_call: TRBD1; v_call: TRBV23-1; j_call: TRBJ1-2; cdr3_aa: CASSQSLNPRQGATNYGYTF; cdr3_nt: TGCGCCAGCAGTCAATCGCTCAACCCTCGACAGGGGGCTACTAACTATGGCTACACCTTC
clone_size: .; d_call: TRBD1; v_call: TRBV29-1; j_call: TRBJ2-1; cdr3_aa: CSATGTESSYNEQFF; cdr3_nt: TGCAGCGCCACCGGGACAGAGAGCTCCTACAATGAGCAGTTCTTC
clone_size: .; d_call: .; v_call: TRBV5-6; j_call: TRBJ2-6; cdr3_aa: CASSGGTAPGANVLTF; cdr3_nt: TGTGCCAGCAGCGGAGGGACAGCTCCCGGGGCCAACGTCCTGACTTTC
clone_size: .; d_call: TRBD1; v_call: TRBV5-1; j_call: TRBJ1-5; cdr3_aa: CASSLTGTAGGRYDQPQHF; cdr3_nt: TGCGCCAGCAGCCTCACAGGCACGGCAGGGGGACGGTATGATCAGCCCCAGCATTTT
clone_size: .; d_call: TRBD2; v_call: TRBV6-5; j_call: TRBJ2-7; cdr3_aa: CASSYSRGASYEQYF; cdr3_nt: TGTGCCAGCAGTTACTCGCGGGGGGCCTCCTACGAGCAGTACTTC
clone_size: .; d_call: TRBD1; v_call: TRBV7-9; j_call: TRBJ2-1; cdr3_aa: CASRSPGQPHYNEQFF; cdr3_nt: TGTGCCAGCAGGTCACCGGGACAGCCGCACTACAATGAGCAGTTCTTC
clone_size: .; d_call: .; v_call: TRBV4-1; j_call: TRBJ1-1; cdr3_aa: CASSQVSGTEAFF; cdr3_nt: TGCGCCAGCAGCCAAGTGTCAGGCACTGAAGCTTTCTTT
clone_size: .; d_call: .; v_call: TRBV19; j_call: TRBJ1-1; cdr3_aa: CASSVTANTEAFF; cdr3_nt: TGTGCCAGTAGTGTGACAGCGAACACTGAAGCTTTCTTT
clone_size: once; d_call: .; v_call: TRBV27; j_call: TRBJ2-5; cdr3_aa: CASSLSGTQYF; cdr3_nt: TGTGCCAGCAGTTTATCCGGGACCCAGTACTTC
clone_size: .; d_call: .; v_call: TRBV6-5; j_call: TRBJ1-3; cdr3_aa: CASSYSGSGNTIYF; cdr3_nt: TGTGCCAGCAGTTACTCCGGCTCTGGAAACACCATATATTTT
clone_size: .; d_call: TRBD1; v_call: TRBV28; j_call: TRBJ2-7; cdr3_aa: CASSLGAGGGYEQYF; cdr3_nt: TGTGCCAGCAGTTTAGGCGCAGGGGGCGGATACGAGCAGTACTTC
clone_size: .; d_call: TRBD1; v_call: TRBV19; j_call: TRBJ1-2; cdr3_aa: CASSMTGAGYGYTF; cdr3_nt: TGTGCCAGTAGCATGACAGGGGCCGGCTATGGCTACACCTTC
clone_size: .; d_call: .; v_call: TRBV3-1/TRBV3-2; j_call: TRBJ2-3; cdr3_aa: CASSPTKQGGKSTDTQYF; cdr3_nt: TGTGCCAGCAGCCCGACAAAACAAGGCGGGAAGTCCACAGATACGCAGTATTTT
clone_size: once; d_call: TRBD2; v_call: TRBV19; j_call: TRBJ2-7; cdr3_aa: CASSPASGHGYEQYF; cdr3_nt: TGTGCCAGTAGTCCCGCTAGCGGCCACGGGTACGAGCAGTACTTC
clone_size: few; d_call: .; v_call: TRBV3-1/TRBV3-2; j_call: TRBJ2-6; cdr3_aa: CASSQDLRISSGANVLTF; cdr3_nt: TGTGCCAGCAGCCAAGACCTCCGTATTTCCTCTGGGGCCAACGTCCTGACTTTC
clone_size: .; d_call: TRBD1; v_call: TRBV5-1; j_call: TRBJ2-1; cdr3_aa: CASSLRGQRFYNEQFF; cdr3_nt: TGCGCCAGCAGCTTGAGGGGACAGAGATTTTACAATGAGCAGTTCTTC
clone_size: few; d_call: TRBD1; v_call: TRBV10-1; j_call: TRBJ1-2; cdr3_aa: CASTTLGQGLYGYTF; cdr3_nt: TGCGCCAGTACCACCCTGGGACAGGGCCTCTATGGCTACACCTTC
clone_size: .; d_call: .; v_call: TRBV7-8; j_call: TRBJ2-7; cdr3_aa: CASSPEWGPSYEQYF; cdr3_nt: TGTGCCAGCAGCCCAGAGTGGGGGCCTTCCTACGAGCAGTACTTC
clone_size: .; d_call: .; v_call: TRBV4-2; j_call: TRBJ1-1; cdr3_aa: CASSQVRSGAFF; cdr3_nt: TGTGCCAGCAGCCAAGTAAGATCGGGGGCTTTCTTT
clone_size: .; d_call: .; v_call: TRBV14; j_call: TRBJ2-7; cdr3_aa: CASSQDNSGRLYEQYF; cdr3_nt: TGTGCCAGCAGCCAAGATAATAGCGGACGACTCTACGAGCAGTACTTC
clone_size: .; d_call: .; v_call: TRBV2; j_call: TRBJ1-2; cdr3_aa: CASSARTDFIYGYTF; cdr3_nt: TGTGCCAGCAGTGCGCGGACAGATTTCATTTATGGCTACACCTTC